The 20 T cell receptor beta chains reported below all come from one sample, sequenced in a study of T cells in tumors and immune-related adverse events. Measured with immunoSEQ multiplex PCR; TCRdb has only the in-frame clones, and not every one. The table records roughly 8,300 clones, 90% to 95% of them present only once. The sample consisted of lymph node tissue, taken from a patient treated with anti-PD-1 therapy. Every receptor here comes from a female donor with metastatic renal cell carcinoma.

A single count supports this clone. The chain carries TRBV4-3 and TRBJ1-1, with D maybe TRBD1 (6 bases). CDR1 LGHNA and CDR2 YSLEER come from the germline V gene. The V end lost 0 bases, the J end lost 0 bases, and 11 bases lay between the germline ends. The CDR3 contains 16 residues. CDR3 amino acids: CASSQDRGRMNTEAFF. The CDR3 coding sequence is TGCGCCAGCAGCCAAGATCGGGGGCGGATGAACACTGAAGCTTTCTTT.

The chain recombines TRBV11-3 with TRBJ1-1; the D gene is possibly TRBD1 (5 bases). The V and J ends lost 2 bases and 5 bases respectively, with 15 bases between them. CDR1 SGHNT and CDR2 YENEEA come from the germline V gene. The CDR3 totals 15 residues. The DNA of the CDR3 is TGTGCCAGCAGCTTAATGTCCCAGGGAATGACTGAAGCTTTCTTT. Protein sequence: CASSLMSQGMTEAFF.

The rearrangement links TRBV5-6 to TRBJ2-2; 8 bases match TRBD2. Germline V gives CDR1 SGHDT, CDR2 YYEEEE. The J segment lost 1 base and the V segment lost 0 bases, leaving 5 bases of the junction unmatched. The CDR3 covers 17 residues. As DNA, the CDR3 is TGTGCCAGCAGCTTGGTGTTAGCGGGATTGAACACCGGGGAGCTGTTTTTT. Amino acid sequence: CASSLVLAGLNTGELFF.

The chain is built from TRBV13 and TRBJ1-1; TRBD1 might be the D (5 bases). Germline V gene sequence: CDR1 PRHDT, CDR2 FYEKMQ (reference sequence). V shed 5 bases and J shed 0 bases, with 19 bases lying between them. This CDR3 has 17 amino acids. CDR3 residues: CASSDRDRALMNTEAFF. The CDR3 DNA follows: TGTGCCAGCAGCGACCGGGACCGTGCCCTCATGAACACTGAAGCTTTCTTT.

The CDR3 DNA reads TGCGCCAGCAGCCAAGAGGGGGGCAGGGGAAACACCATATATTTT. Translating gives CASSQEGGRGNTIYF. The chain combines TRBV4-3 with TRBJ1-3; D possibly corresponds to TRBD1 (6 bases). V was clipped by 0 bases and J by 4 bases, with 10 bases between them. The CDR3 loop spans 15 amino acids. In germline, CDR1 is LGHNA, CDR2 YSLEER.

V and J are TRBV28 and TRBJ1-2; D unclear. V lost 8 bases, J lost 4 bases, and 20 bases lay in between. Germline V lookup: CDR1 MDHEN, CDR2 SYDVKM. CDR3 length equals 15 residues. CDR3 coding DNA: TGTGCCAGCGTAAGGACTGGGGTACAAGGCTATGGCTACACCTTC. Its protein is CASVRTGVQGYGYTF.

The chain uses TRBV5-1 and TRBJ2-5; a weak D match, TRBD1 (6 bases). V lost 4 bases and J 1 base, leaving 14 bases between the germline ends. Per the germline V gene, CDR1 is SGHRS and CDR2 is YFSETQ. CDR3 size: 15 residues. The CDR3 nucleotides are TGCGCCAGCAGCCCCCGGACAGCACGCCAAGAGACCCAGTACTTC. Translated, it gives CASSPRTARQETQYF.

The chain links TRBV28 to TRBJ2-7, with D possibly TRBD2 on 5 matching bases. The CDR3 extends over 13 amino acids. Between the trimmed V and J ends, which lost 7 bases and 2 bases, there was a span of 12 bases. Germline assignment: CDR1 MDHEN and CDR2 SYDVKM. The DNA of the CDR3 is TGTGCCAGCAAGAGGACGGGGACCTACGAGCAGTACTTC. It codes for CASKRTGTYEQYF.

The rearrangement uses TRBV5-6 and TRBJ1-1; D uncertain. CDR3 length equals 12 residues. Per germline, CDR1 SGHDT and CDR2 YYEEEE. Trimming removed 0 bases from V and 3 bases from J, with 3 bases in between. In nucleotides, the CDR3 is TGTGCCAGCAGCTTGGGATACACTGAAGCTTTCTTT. Its translation is CASSLGYTEAFF.

This clone has a single count. This chain connects TRBV4-1 to TRBJ1-6; 12 bases agree with TRBD1. J lost 13 bases, V lost 0 bases, and 4 bases had no gene match. The CDR3 covers 15 residues. CDR1 and CDR2 from the germline V gene are MGHRA and YSYEKL. CDR3 sequence: CASSQEGQGAHPLHF. The CDR3 DNA follows: TGCGCCAGCAGCCAAGAGGGACAGGGGGCGCATCCCCTCCACTTT.

The rearrangement joins TRBV23-1 to TRBJ1-5; 7 bases match TRBD1. TRBV23-1 is recorded as an ORF, its role being uncertain. CDR3 length: 17 amino acids. V was clipped by 0 bases and J by 7 bases; unmatched bases: 12. DNA of the CDR3: TGCGCCAGCAGTCAATCCATCGCGAGACAGGGAGGACAGCCCCAGCATTTT. Amino acid sequence: CASSQSIARQGGQPQHF.

This chain links TRBV27 with TRBJ1-1; D call uncertain. Germline assignment: CDR1 MNHEY and CDR2 SMNVEV (reference sequence). This CDR3 comprises 12 residues. V shed 1 base and J shed 5 bases, with 5 bases lying between them. CDR3 nucleotide sequence: TGTGCCAGCAGTTTATTGGGTACTGAAGCTTTCTTT. Translation: CASSLLGTEAFF.

The gene calls are TRBV18 and TRBJ1-1, with TRBD1 identical over 7 bases. J was trimmed by 4 bases and V by 1 base; bases with no gene match: 3. Germline CDR1 reads KGHSH; CDR2 reads LQKENI. The CDR3 sequence is 14 residues long. This chain's CDR3 is CASSPLGTATEAFF. DNA for the CDR3: TGTGCCAGCTCACCACTCGGGACAGCCACTGAAGCTTTCTTT.

V and J are TRBV4-1 and TRBJ2-1; D remains ambiguous. The ends were cut back, 4 bases at V and 6 bases at J, with 10 bases in the middle. The germline CDR1 and CDR2 sequences are MGHRA and YSYEKL. This CDR3 region has 13 residues. The CDR3 protein is CASSPSMGNEQFF. CDR3 coding DNA: TGCGCCAGCAGCCCCAGTATGGGCAATGAGCAGTTCTTC.

This chain joins TRBV19 and TRBJ1-5; D is undetermined. The length of the CDR3 is 14 residues. Germline CDR1 and CDR2: LNHDA and SQIVND (reference sequence). V dropped 1 base and J dropped 5 bases, with 9 bases sitting between them. The CDR3 nucleotides read TGTGCCAGTAGTATAGTCAACACCGATCAGCCCCAGCATTTT. It translates to CASSIVNTDQPQHF.

The V gene is TRBV6-4, the J gene TRBJ2-1; D gene unclear. The V gene's germline CDR1 is MRHNA and CDR2 SNTAGT. V shed 4 bases and J shed 14 bases, with 3 bases lying between them. The CDR3 is made up of 8 amino acids. CDR3 DNA: TGTGCCAGCAGTGTGAAGTTCTTC. Its translation: CASSVKFF.

This chain joins TRBV7-2 and TRBJ2-5; 10 bases line up with TRBD1. Germline CDR1 SGHTA, CDR2 FQGNSA. The CDR3 length is 14 residues. Trimming at V came to 4 bases and at J to 4 bases, leaving 3 bases not matched to a gene. CDR3 residues: CASSSWDRGETQYF. The CDR3 bases are TGTGCCAGCAGCTCCTGGGACAGGGGAGAGACCCAGTACTTC.

This chain connects TRBV19 to TRBJ2-1; 7 bases map to TRBD2. This CDR3 region has 14 residues. CDR1 and CDR2 from the germline V gene are LNHDA and SQIVND (reference sequence). With V trimmed by 3 bases and J by 4 bases, 3 bases remained unmatched. CDR3 region: CASSMGGDYNEQFF. In DNA form, the CDR3 reads TGTGCCAGTAGTATGGGAGGGGATTACAATGAGCAGTTCTTC. Variable domain in full (rest from reference TRBV19 and TRBJ2-1): DGGITQSPKYLFRKEGQNVTLSCEQNLNHDAMYWYRQDPGQGLRLIYYSQIVNDFQKGDIAEGYSVSREKKESFPLTVTSAQKNPTAFYLCASSMGGDYNEQFFGPGTRLTVL.

The V call is TRBV27, the J call TRBJ2-3; D remains ambiguous. The CDR3 is 13 amino acids. CDR1 is MNHEY and CDR2 is SMNVEV in the germline V gene (reference sequence). V shed 5 bases and J shed 2 bases, with 8 bases lying between them. The CDR3 loop reads CASSIGITDTQYF. The CDR3 DNA follows: TGTGCCAGCAGTATAGGAATCACAGATACGCAGTATTTT.

The chain is built from TRBV7-6 and TRBJ2-7; D tentatively fits TRBD1 or TRBD2 (5 bases each). CDR1 is SGHVS, CDR2 FNYEAQ, per germline. The CDR3 is 12 residues long. Trimming left V 5 bases short and J 7 bases short, with 12 bases between. Here the CDR3 reads CASSPGTGEQYF. In nucleotides, the CDR3 is TGTGCCAGCAGCCCGGGGACGGGAGAGCAGTACTTC.